Here is one T cell receptor (beta chain) with its context. The antigen is unknown. The data originate from a study of cytomegalovirus exposure and HLA in healthy donors. Findings and caveats of the study: The authors considered a cluster of highly shared sequence variants likely to be a sequencing artifact.

60 Vbeta and 13 Jbeta primers were used in PCR. Repertoires were generated with immunoSEQ multiplex PCR, while TCRdb's copy carries only in-frame clones and drops some. The sample has about 120,000 clones, roughly 65% seen once. The sequence derives from a man between 40 and 49 years old in good health and CMV-seropositive. Sequencing was carried out using PBMCs.

The CDR3 sequence: CATEDTGGAGETQYF. CDR3 DNA: TGTGCCACCGAAGATACAGGGGGCGCGGGGGAGACCCAGTACTTC. This chain joins TRBV10-3 and TRBJ2-5, with 9 bases aligning to TRBD1. The CDR3 has 15 residues. Germline assignment: CDR1 ENHRY and CDR2 SYGVKD. J lost 5 bases, V lost 10 bases, and 14 bases had no gene match.